This T cell receptor beta chain emerged from a study of cytomegalovirus exposure and HLA in healthy donors. At the level of the study: In an earlier analysis, 95 million to 140 million unique TCR beta sequences were found from some 180 million T cells.

The V gene's germline CDR1 is GTSNPN and CDR2 SVGIG (reference sequence). J gave up 5 bases and V 2 bases, and 8 bases lay outside the gene matches. The CDR3 loop spans 14 amino acids. Broader study findings: Confirmation in vitro established that a few CMV-associated chains were specific for CMV antigens. Cytomegalovirus association was listed for about 160 TCR beta chains.

The PCR employed 60 Vbeta primers together with 13 Jbeta primers. Only in-frame clones appear in the TCRdb table, and some are missing; sequencing was by immunoSEQ multiplex PCR. The data contain 130,000 or so clones, around 80% of them seen just once; the ten biggest clones take up 5% to 5.5%. Worth noting for this clone: Antigen: not known.

The clonotype originates from a man under 40 in good health and CMV-seronegative. V gene TRBV30 combines with J gene TRBJ2-7; 8 bases map to TRBD2. Material: PBMCs. The CDR3 DNA is TGTGCCTGGAGTCCAACGGGAGGGAACGACGAGCAGTACTTC. Translated, it gives CAWSPTGGNDEQYF.